These T cell receptor beta chains were read from a single sample in a study of early T cells in non-severe SARS-CoV-2 infection. TCRdb analysed the 5' RACE reads with MiXCR anew, one entry per CDR3 protein. The data contain approximately 32,000 distinct CDR3 sequences, roughly 4% of them singletons. The source material was whole blood. The receptors were gathered from an adult who was a healthcare worker with PCR-confirmed SARS-CoV-2 infection or an uninfected control (not recorded which). Both conserved end residues are part of each CDR3. The D gene is left open where the match is weak. Clone size is given for some rows only: seen once, a few or many times, or a class if the clone is expanded.

CDR3	DNA	D	size	length	V	J
CASTRTGDTQYF	TGTGCCAGCACCAGGACAGGAGATACGCAGTATTTT	TRBD1	many	12	TRBV12-3/TRBV12-4	TRBJ2-3
CASSLDGIGLFF	TGTGCCAGCAGCTTAGACGGGATTGGCCTGTTTTTT	.	many	12	TRBV7-9	TRBJ2-2
CSAKTGDGYGYTF	TGCAGTGCTAAAACGGGGGACGGCTATGGCTACACCTTC	.	many	13	TRBV20-1	TRBJ1-2
CSGVVGTNTEAFF	TGCAGCGGGGTGGTGGGGACGAACACTGAAGCTTTCTTT	.	many	13	TRBV29-1	TRBJ1-1
CASRPGGSDTEAFF	TGCGCCAGCAGGCCGGGGGGCTCGGACACTGAAGCTTTCTTT	.	many	14	TRBV10-1	TRBJ1-1
CASSFRRAETNEKLFF	TGTGCCAGCAGTTTCCGGAGGGCTGAGACTAATGAAAAACTGTTTTTT	.	many	16	TRBV6-2/TRBV6-3	TRBJ1-4
CAIGIRDPGRDNSPLHF	TGTGCCATCGGGATCCGGGACCCCGGGAGGGATAATTCACCCCTCCACTTT	.	many	17	TRBV10-3	TRBJ1-6
CASSKGPDYTDTQYF	TGTGCCAGCAGCAAGGGGCCAGACTACACAGATACGCAGTATTTT	.	many	15	TRBV7-3	TRBJ2-3
CASSEDQARLGNTIYF	TGTGCCAGCAGTGAAGACCAGGCACGGCTTGGAAACACCATATATTTT	.	.	16	TRBV2	TRBJ1-3
CSVDRGSESTDTQYF	TGCAGCGTCGACAGGGGGTCAGAGAGCACAGATACGCAGTATTTT	TRBD1	.	15	TRBV29-1	TRBJ2-3
CSARGGNTQYF	TGCAGTGCTAGAGGCGGGAATACGCAGTATTTT	.	many	11	TRBV20-1	TRBJ2-3
CSVGPRGSNEQFF	TGCAGCGTTGGTCCCCGGGGTTCCAATGAGCAGTTCTTC	.	many	13	TRBV29-1	TRBJ2-1
CASSLSRTGVSSYTF	TGTGCCAGCAGTTTATCGAGGACAGGAGTATCAAGCTACACCTTC	TRBD1	many	15	TRBV27	TRBJ1-2
CASSHNSRGKGGAYNEQFF	TGTGCCAGCAGCCATAACTCCAGGGGCAAAGGGGGGGCCTACAATGAGCAGTTCTTC	.	many	19	TRBV4-2	TRBJ2-1
CASRLGTMDGNEQFF	TGTGCCAGCAGACTCGGGACTATGGACGGCAATGAGCAGTTCTTC	TRBD2	many	15	TRBV6-5	TRBJ2-1
CASNLSGGANEQFF	TGTGCCAGCAACCTTAGCGGGGGGGCCAATGAGCAGTTCTTC	TRBD2	many	14	TRBV7-2	TRBJ2-1
CSAPGTPDQETQYF	TGCAGTGCTCCCGGGACACCAGACCAAGAGACCCAGTACTTC	.	many	14	TRBV20-1	TRBJ2-5
CASSPAGIQPQHF	TGTGCCAGCAGTCCGGCAGGGATCCAGCCCCAGCATTTT	.	few	13	TRBV27	TRBJ1-5
CASSFGPIQETQYF	TGTGCCAGCAGCTTCGGACCTATTCAAGAGACCCAGTACTTC	.	many	14	TRBV7-2	TRBJ2-5
CASSAPQGAGELFF	TGTGCCAGCAGCGCACCACAGGGGGCCGGGGAGCTGTTTTTT	TRBD1	many	14	TRBV9	TRBJ2-2
CASSGGQGRQETQYF	TGTGCCAGCAGTGGGGGACAGGGTAGGCAAGAGACCCAGTACTTC	TRBD1	few	15	TRBV2	TRBJ2-5
CSVEESYGYTF	TGCAGCGTTGAAGAATCCTATGGCTACACCTTC	.	many	11	TRBV29-1	TRBJ1-2
CASRTGTSRTGELFF	TGTGCCAGCAGGACCGGGACTAGCCGGACCGGGGAGCTGTTTTTT	TRBD2	many	15	TRBV3-1	TRBJ2-2
CSAREMGQGYNEQFF	TGCAGTGCTAGAGAAATGGGACAGGGGTACAATGAGCAGTTCTTC	TRBD1	.	15	TRBV20-1	TRBJ2-1
CASSHRDRVGKLFF	TGTGCCAGCAGTCACCGGGACAGGGTGGGGAAACTGTTTTTT	TRBD1	few	14	TRBV6-5	TRBJ1-4
CASSYNMDTPPLHF	TGTGCCAGCAGCTACAACATGGACACACCACCCCTCCACTTT	.	many	14	TRBV6-5	TRBJ1-6
CASSSQGRGNSPLHF	TGTGCCAGCAGCTCACAGGGAAGGGGGAATTCACCCCTCCACTTT	.	many	15	TRBV11-2	TRBJ1-6
CASSPRGRGVSEEYF	TGTGCCAGCAGCCCTAGGGGCCGGGGAGTAAGTGAGGAGTACTTC	.	many	15	TRBV11-3	TRBJ2-7
CASSLAAENEQFF	TGTGCCAGCAGCTTAGCGGCGGAGAATGAGCAGTTCTTC	.	many	13	TRBV7-9	TRBJ2-1
CASSLEPSGGVFGTDTQYF	TGTGCCAGCAGCCTAGAACCTAGCGGGGGGGTTTTCGGGACAGATACGCAGTATTTT	TRBD2	few	19	TRBV11-2	TRBJ2-3
CASDPGTAMNTEAFF	TGTGCCAGCGATCCCGGGACAGCCATGAATACTGAAGCTTTCTTT	TRBD1	many	15	TRBV6-1	TRBJ1-1
CASSRTGGHYGYTF	TGTGCCAGCAGTCGGACAGGGGGCCACTATGGCTACACCTTC	TRBD1	many	14	TRBV6-2/TRBV6-3	TRBJ1-2
CASSPGTSGRETQYF	TGTGCCAGCAGTCCCGGGACTAGCGGTCGAGAGACCCAGTACTTC	TRBD2	many	15	TRBV7-9	TRBJ2-5
CASSQSLAGGSEQYF	TGTGCCAGCAGCCAGTCACTAGCGGGAGGAAGCGAGCAGTACTTC	TRBD2	many	15	TRBV14	TRBJ2-7
CASNRTDTQYF	TGTGCCAGCAATAGGACAGATACGCAGTATTTT	.	.	11	TRBV21-1	TRBJ2-3
CSVSQGGKNIQYF	TGCAGCGTTAGTCAGGGCGGCAAAAACATTCAGTACTTC	.	many	13	TRBV29-1	TRBJ2-4
CASSSYYGTGVYEQYF	TGTGCCAGCAGCTCCTACTACGGGACAGGGGTCTACGAGCAGTACTTC	TRBD1	.	16	TRBV7-9	TRBJ2-7
CASSRFTGFQGTQYF	TGTGCCAGCAGCCGCTTTACAGGATTCCAAGGGACCCAGTACTTC	.	few	15	TRBV14	TRBJ2-5
CASSYYRDTDTQYF	TGTGCCAGCAGTTACTATCGGGACACAGATACGCAGTATTTT	.	many	14	TRBV6-5	TRBJ2-3
CASSTAGTDTQYF	TGTGCCAGCAGCACTGCGGGAACAGATACGCAGTATTTT	.	many	13	TRBV7-9	TRBJ2-3